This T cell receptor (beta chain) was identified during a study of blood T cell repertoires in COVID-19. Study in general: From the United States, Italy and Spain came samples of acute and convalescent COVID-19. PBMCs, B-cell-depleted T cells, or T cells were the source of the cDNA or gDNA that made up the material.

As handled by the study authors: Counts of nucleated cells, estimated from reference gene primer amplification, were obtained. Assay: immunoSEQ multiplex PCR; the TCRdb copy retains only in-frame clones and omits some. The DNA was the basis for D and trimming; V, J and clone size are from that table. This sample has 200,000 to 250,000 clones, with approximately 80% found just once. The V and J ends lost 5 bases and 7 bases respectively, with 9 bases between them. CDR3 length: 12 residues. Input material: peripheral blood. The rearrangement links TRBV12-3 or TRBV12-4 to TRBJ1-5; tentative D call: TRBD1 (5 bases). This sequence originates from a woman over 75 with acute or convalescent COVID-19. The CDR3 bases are TGTGCCAGCAGTCAGGGTGGGCAGCCCCAGCATTTT. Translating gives CASSQGGQPQHF.